This T cell receptor (beta chain) originates from a study of OX40 agonist ivuxolimab in advanced cancers. On the study more broadly: While on treatment, patients had intravenous ivuxolimab at 0.01 to 10 mg/kg every 2 weeks. Whole-study findings and limits: The expanded peripheral T cells' antigen specificity was not determined. Near-lowest levels of clonal expansion characterized partial responders at 0.1-3.0 mg/kg.

As concerns this clone: Its antigen is unidentified.

Baseline, cycle 4 day 1, and cycle 7 day 1 were the blood sampling points. CDR3 length equals 15 residues. Germline CDR1 SNHLY, CDR2 FYNNEI. Trimming removed 2 bases at V and 0 bases at J, with 10 bases between. The assay was immunoSEQ multiplex PCR, and TCRdb's table has in-frame clones only and misses some. The repertoire holds tens of thousands of clones, with 80% to 90% as singletons. J is TRBJ1-1 and V is TRBV2; D ambiguous. The starting material was CD4+ or CD8+ T cells sorted from blood, obtained in a trial of the OX40 agonist ivuxolimab. The TCR comes from an adult with an advanced solid tumor such as melanoma, head and neck, liver or kidney cancer. The CDR3 sequence is CASSESGRMNTEAFF. As DNA, the CDR3 is TGTGCCAGCAGTGAATCCGGGAGAATGAACACTGAAGCTTTCTTT.